A single sample is the source of the 27 T cell receptor beta chains below, sequenced in a study of regulatory T cells in long-lasting Graves disease. To make TCR beta libraries, researchers used iRepertoire HTBI primers and Arm-PCR of CDR3 regions. In TCRdb, the multiplex PCR reads were re-called with MiXCR into one record per CDR3 protein. The table has hundreds of thousands of distinct CDR3 sequences, around 32% seen once. Time point of the sample: persistent/refractory GD, antithyroid drugs over 5 years with positive TRAb. The TCR library was made from RNA extracted from PBMCs. Sequencing used peripheral blood mononuclear cells (PBMCs), obtained when the disease was refractory, from a patient treated with antithyroid drugs. All receptors come from a female donor with Graves disease.

This clonotype was seen a handful of times. V gene TRBV9 combines with J gene TRBJ2-2, with 8 nucleotides matching TRBD2. CDR3 length: 16 residues. The J segment lost 6 bases and the V segment lost 0 bases, leaving 7 bases of the junction unmatched. The germline V gene has CDR1 SGDLS and CDR2 YYNGEE. CDR3 residues: CASSVGLAGAAGELFF. CDR3 in DNA: TGTGCCAGCAGCGTAGGTCTAGCGGGCGCAGCCGGGGAGCTGTTTTTT. Using reference TRBV9 and TRBJ2-2 for the parts outside the CDR3, the full variable domain is DSGVTQTPKHLITATGQRVTLRCSPRSGDLSVYWYQQSLDQGLQFLIQYYNGEERAKGNILERFSAQQFPDLHSELNLSSLELGDSALYFCASSVGLAGAAGELFFGEGSRLTVL.

The chain uses TRBV7-9 and TRBJ1-6; D not certain. The length of the CDR3 is 10 residues. Germline-derived CDR1 and CDR2 are SEHNR and FQNEAQ (reference sequence). CDR3 protein: CVAQDSPLHF. The CDR3 nucleotides read TGTGTCGCCCAGGATTCACCCCTCCACTTT.

J is TRBJ2-7 and V is TRBV12-3 or TRBV12-4; no reliable D call. The CDR3 has 16 residues. V was clipped by 3 bases and J by 0 bases, with 15 bases between them. Here the CDR3 reads CASSFKSGGRSYEQYF. Written as DNA, the CDR3 is TGTGCCAGCAGTTTTAAGTCGGGCGGACGCTCCTACGAGCAGTACTTC.

The table lists this clonotype with many counts. The rearrangement uses TRBV12-3 or TRBV12-4 and TRBJ2-5; TRBD2 matches 8 bases. Trimming took 2 bases from V and 6 from J; bases not matched to a gene: 5. The CDR3 runs 14 residues. The CDR3 nucleotides are TGTGCCAGCAGTTTAAGGAGCGGGGGAAAGACCCAGTACTTC. It yields the protein CASSLRSGGKTQYF.

V is TRBV29-1 and J is TRBJ1-1, with TRBD1 identical over 9 bases. The germline CDR1 and CDR2 sequences are SQVTM and ANQGSEA. CDR3 length: 14 amino acids. V lost 7 bases and J lost 3; bases outside the gene matches: 9. The CDR3 DNA reads TGCAGCGCCTATAACAGGGGGCCGGACACTGAAGCTTTCTTT. This gives the protein CSAYNRGPDTEAFF.

The chain couples TRBV10-3 to TRBJ1-5, with 8 bases that match TRBD1. Germline CDR1 reads ENHRY; CDR2 reads SYGVKD. CDR3 length equals 15 residues. The V gene end was trimmed by 6 bases and the J gene end by 5 bases; junction bases not matched to a gene: 9. The chain's CDR3 is CAISFSGQGDQPQHF. The CDR3 DNA reads as TGTGCCATCAGCTTCTCCGGACAGGGAGATCAGCCCCAGCATTTT.

This clonotype was picked up a small number of times. The chain combines TRBV19 with TRBJ1-1, with 7 bases that match TRBD1. The J segment lost 2 bases and the V segment lost 3 bases, leaving 6 bases of the junction unmatched. The CDR3 consists of 15 residues. Germline CDR1 LNHDA, CDR2 SQIVND (reference sequence). The CDR3 nucleotides are TGTGCCAGTAGTATTACCGGGACAGCAAACACTGAAGCTTTCTTT. This sequence encodes CASSITGTANTEAFF.

This clonotype showed up just a few times. This chain uses TRBV30 with TRBJ1-2; a possible D gene is TRBD1 (6 bases). The CDR3 loop spans 12 amino acids. The V gene's germline CDR1 is GTSNPN and CDR2 SVGIG (reference sequence). Trimming removed 2 bases from V and 7 bases from J, with 11 bases in between. The CDR3 reads CAWSQGMSGYTF. For the CDR3, the DNA is TGTGCCTGGAGTCAGGGGATGAGTGGCTACACCTTC.

This clonotype occurred a few times. The V and J genes are TRBV6-1 and TRBJ1-5; no clear D. The germline gives CDR1 MNHNS, CDR2 SASEGT. The CDR3 is 19 residues long. V lost 2 bases and J lost 2, with 22 bases in between. The chain's CDR3 is CASSEPTRGGTVGNQPQHF. In DNA, the CDR3 is TGTGCCAGCAGTGAACCAACCAGAGGAGGAACGGTCGGCAATCAGCCCCAGCATTTT.

For the CDR3, the DNA is TGTGCCAGCAGCGTCGGACAGCTAGAGACCCAGTACTTC. The encoded protein is CASSVGQLETQYF. The chain couples TRBV9 to TRBJ2-5, with D possibly matching TRBD1 (6 bases). This CDR3 spans 13 amino acids. Trimming removed 2 bases from V and 4 bases from J, with 9 bases in between. Germline values: CDR1 SGDLS, CDR2 YYNGEE.

The genes are TRBV30 and TRBJ2-4; D might be TRBD2 (5 bases). CDR1 and CDR2 from the germline V gene are GTSNPN and SVGIG (reference sequence). V was clipped by 0 bases and J by 1 base, with 13 bases between them. The length of the CDR3 is 16 residues. CDR3 in DNA: TGTGCCTGGAGTGTAAAAGACTACGGGGCCAAAAACATTCAGTACTTC. Translated: CAWSVKDYGAKNIQYF.

This clonotype was recorded many times. The chain carries TRBV28 and TRBJ2-7; 10 nucleotides line up with TRBD2. The CDR3 runs to 14 residues. Germline V gene sequence: CDR1 MDHEN, CDR2 SYDVKM. With V trimmed by 6 bases and J by 2 bases, 4 bases remained unmatched. CDR3 region: CASRASGSPYEQYF. In DNA, the CDR3 is TGTGCCAGCAGGGCTAGCGGGAGTCCCTACGAGCAGTACTTC.

This clonotype was observed a handful of times. This chain links TRBV20-1 with TRBJ2-5; 8 bases match TRBD1. Germline assignment: CDR1 DFQATT and CDR2 SNEGSKA (reference sequence). The CDR3 is made up of 15 amino acids. The V gene end was trimmed by 3 bases and the J gene end by 5 bases; junction bases not matched to a gene: 11. The CDR3 nucleotides are TGCAGTGCTAGTATATCCGACAGGGGCGGGGAGACCCAGTACTTC. Translating it yields CSASISDRGGETQYF.

As regards this clonotype: The conserved closing phenylalanine or tryptophan is absent in this CDR3, likely reflecting a read error. This chain connects TRBV12-3 or TRBV12-4 to TRBJ1-1; D is perhaps TRBD1 (5 bases). The length of the CDR3 is 13 residues. V dropped 3 bases and J dropped 1 base, with 6 bases sitting between them. The CDR3 here is CASSFGGNTEAFS. For the CDR3, the DNA is TGTGCCAGCAGTTTCGGGGGGAACACTGAAGCTTTCTCT.

Only a few counts were recorded for this clonotype. This chain uses TRBV20-1 with TRBJ2-7; D gene ambiguous. The CDR3 extends over 13 amino acids. Trimming left V 5 bases short and J 3 bases short, with 14 bases between. Germline CDR1 reads DFQATT; CDR2 reads SNEGSKA (reference sequence). DNA of the CDR3: TGCAGTGCTCGCCGTACGCTCAGCTACGAGCAGTACTTC. It translates to CSARRTLSYEQYF.

J is TRBJ1-1 and V is TRBV5-6; no definite D call. CDR1 and CDR2 (germline): SGHDT, YYEEEE. V shed 0 bases and J shed 11 bases, with 14 bases lying between them. The CDR3 has 13 amino acids. DNA of the CDR3: TGTGCCAGCAGCTTGGTGGCTGGGAGAGGGGCTTTCTTT. Translated: CASSLVAGRGAFF.

The chain couples TRBV5-1 to TRBJ1-4, with 9 bases lining up with TRBD1. The CDR3 loop spans 15 amino acids. Trimming at V came to 0 bases and at J to 7 bases, leaving 4 bases not matched to a gene. The germline V gene has CDR1 SGHRS and CDR2 YFSETQ. Written as DNA, the CDR3 is TGCGCCAGCAGCTTGGTAGGACAGGGGACTGAAAAACTGTTTTTT. Its protein product is CASSLVGQGTEKLFF.

This rearrangement joins TRBV10-3 to TRBJ2-5, with 13 bases matching TRBD2. V lost 8 bases to trimming and J lost 2 bases; unmatched junction nucleotides: 2. This CDR3 is built from 14 residues. In germline, CDR1 is ENHRY, CDR2 SYGVKD. CDR3: CAIGTSGIQETQYF. For the CDR3, the DNA is TGTGCCATCGGGACTAGCGGGATACAAGAGACCCAGTACTTC.

This clonotype was picked up a small number of times. V is TRBV30 and J is TRBJ2-7; TRBD2 might be the D (5 bases). Trimming took 3 bases from V and 2 from J, leaving 11 bases between them. The CDR3 length is 13 residues. From germline, CDR1 is GTSNPN and CDR2 SVGIG (reference sequence). The CDR3, as DNA: TGTGCCTGGAGAGGAGGTCAAACCTACGAGCAGTACTTC. It is translated as CAWRGGQTYEQYF.

The rearrangement uses TRBV4-1 and TRBJ1-2; 7 nucleotides line up with TRBD1. Germline CDR1 is MGHRA and CDR2 is YSYEKL. V lost 4 bases to trimming and J lost 2 bases; unmatched junction nucleotides: 10. The CDR3 is 16 amino acids. The chain's CDR3 is CASSLIGGQSNYGYTF. DNA of the CDR3: TGCGCCAGCAGCCTCATAGGGGGACAGTCAAACTATGGCTACACCTTC.

This clonotype has a handful of counts. The rearrangement joins TRBV27 to TRBJ2-7, with D tentatively TRBD2 (6 bases). The CDR3 spans 13 residues. The germline V gene has CDR1 MNHEY and CDR2 SMNVEV (reference sequence). V was cut by 6 bases and J by 5 bases, with 14 bases left in between. In DNA form, the CDR3 reads TGTGCCAGCAGGGGCCGGGGGTTCCACGAGCAGTACTTC. Translation: CASRGRGFHEQYF.

The sample holds a few counts of this clonotype. The CDR3 bases are TGTGCCAGCAGCTCCATTGGGACAGGGACCTACGAGCAGTACTTC. It yields the protein CASSSIGTGTYEQYF. The rearrangement links TRBV2 to TRBJ2-7, with 9 bases matching TRBD1. Trimming removed 6 bases from V and 2 bases from J; junction bases left unmatched: 8. Germline loops: CDR1 SNHLY, CDR2 FYNNEI. This CDR3 spans 15 amino acids.

This clonotype was detected only a few times. The chain joins TRBV11-2 to TRBJ1-1; D is unresolved. The CDR3 totals 12 residues. The germline CDR1 and CDR2 sequences are SGHAT and FQNNGV. Trimming pared 3 bases from V and 7 bases from J, leaving 9 bases between. The CDR3 is CASSFSGNEAFF. CDR3 nucleotide sequence: TGTGCCAGCAGCTTCTCGGGGAATGAAGCTTTCTTT.

This chain joins TRBV9 and TRBJ2-7; 7 nucleotides align to TRBD1. Germline V gene lookup returns CDR1 SGDLS and CDR2 YYNGEE. With V trimmed by 7 bases and J by 5 bases, 12 bases remained unmatched. This CDR3 region has 14 residues. The CDR3 coding sequence is TGTGCCAGCGGCCCTTCGACAGGGTCTCACGAGCAGTACTTC. Translating gives CASGPSTGSHEQYF.

This clonotype was detected ten times or more. CDR3 region: CASSLDSGGTYEQYF. The CDR3 nucleotides are TGTGCCAGCAGCTTAGACAGCGGGGGGACCTACGAGCAGTACTTC. The chain has TRBV11-2 and TRBJ2-7; 9 bases fit TRBD2. Unmatched junction bases numbered 2, after V lost 0 bases and J lost 2 bases. Germline lookup yields CDR1 SGHAT and CDR2 FQNNGV. The CDR3 spans 15 residues.

This clonotype was counted many times. CDR3 amino acids: CSASAAVYSPLHF. The CDR3 region has the DNA TGCAGTGCTTCGGCAGCCGTCTATTCACCCCTCCACTTT. The chain joins TRBV20-1 to TRBJ1-6; no clear D gene. The CDR3 sequence is 13 residues long. The germline V gene has CDR1 DFQATT and CDR2 SNEGSKA (reference sequence). The ends were cut back, 5 bases at V and 8 bases at J, with 13 bases in the middle.

The CDR3 region is CSVVGRGNEKLFF. CDR3 nucleotide sequence: TGCAGCGTTGTAGGCAGGGGGAATGAAAAACTGTTTTTT. This sequence joins TRBV29-1 and TRBJ1-4, with 7 bases fitting TRBD1. In germline, CDR1 is SQVTM, CDR2 ANQGSEA. V gave up 4 bases and J gave up 5 bases; unmatched junction bases: 4. The CDR3 extends over 13 amino acids.